The source of this TCR beta chain is a study of cytomegalovirus exposure and HLA in healthy donors. This clone was detected only a few times. Its target is not known. Findings and caveats of the study: Some public TCRs appeared in many individuals, while most sequences were rare. For TCR beta chains, V- and J-gene trimming was later linked to a missense DCLRE1C variant. Sequencing depth roughly uniform across donors was assumed in presence/absence analyses.

Germline trimming cut 4 bases from V and 5 bases from J; bases unmatched to any gene: 7. There are 15 residues in the CDR3. CDR1 is SGHRS and CDR2 is YFSETQ in the germline V gene. PCR was performed using 60 Vbeta and 13 Jbeta primers. Per the original methods: Later analysis identified 80 million to 90 million unique TCR beta chains, about 10 million shared. Using immunoSEQ multiplex PCR, the repertoire was profiled, and TCRdb retains in-frame clones only, with some absent. V, J and clone size reflect that table, while D and trimming were determined from the DNA. The sample lists roughly 120,000 clones, 74% occurring once.

The receptor was isolated from a woman aged 45-65 years in good health and CMV-seropositive. Sequencing was performed on PBMCs. V usage is TRBV5-1 and J usage is TRBJ1-4; 8 bases fit TRBD1. The CDR3 loop is CASSETGTGNEKLFF. The CDR3 DNA reads as TGCGCCAGCAGCGAAACCGGGACAGGAAATGAAAAACTGTTTTTT. Full variable domain (missing parts from reference TRBV5-1 and TRBJ1-4): KAGVTQTPRYLIKTRGQQVTLSCSPISGHRSVSWYQQTPGQGLQFLFEYFSETQRNKGNFPGRFSGRQFSNSRSEMNVSTLELGDSALYLCASSETGTGNEKLFFGSGTQLSVL.